This passage covers 19 T cell receptor beta chains from one sample sequenced in a study of cytomegalovirus exposure and HLA in healthy donors. PCR was performed using 60 Vbeta and 13 Jbeta primers. Sequenced by immunoSEQ multiplex PCR; TCRdb stores in-frame clones only, minus some. The data hold more than 95,000 clones, with 60% to 70% observed a single time. Sequencing was performed on PBMCs. All receptors come from a woman aged 45-65 years in good health and CMV-seronegative.

This sequence joins TRBV5-4 and TRBJ1-2; D might be TRBD1 (5 bases). Trimming cost V 5 bases and J 3 bases, with 14 bases left between them. Germline CDR1 reads SGHNT; CDR2 reads YYREEE (reference sequence). The CDR3 contains 14 residues. CDR3 DNA sequence: TGTGCCAGCAGGGCTCAGGGTTCACACTATGGCTACACCTTC. It encodes CASRAQGSHYGYTF.

V usage is TRBV28 and J usage is TRBJ2-5; 10 bases match TRBD2. The CDR3 totals 17 residues. The junction had 9 bases not matched to a gene; V was cut back by 3 bases and J by 2 bases. Germline V gives CDR1 MDHEN, CDR2 SYDVKM. Here the CDR3 DNA reads TGTGCCAGCAGTTTTGGGTATCTAGCGGGAGCACAAGAGACCCAGTACTTC. Translating gives CASSFGYLAGAQETQYF.

The chain combines TRBV6-1 with TRBJ1-2; D unresolved. CDR1 and CDR2 (germline): MNHNS, SASEGT. V dropped 3 bases and J dropped 10 bases, with 21 bases sitting between them. The CDR3 is 15 amino acids. As DNA, the CDR3 is TGTGCCAGCAGTGAGAGACTGAGATACCTGAATGACTACACCTTC. Translation: CASSERLRYLNDYTF.

The chain is built from TRBV5-1 and TRBJ1-5; D is unclear. With 4 bases removed from V and 3 bases from J, the gap between germline ends came to 17 bases. This CDR3 is 16 amino acids long. Germline assignment: CDR1 SGHRS and CDR2 YFSETQ. The CDR3 loop is CASSLGNTGINQPQHF. Here the CDR3 DNA reads TGCGCCAGCAGCCTCGGGAATACGGGGATCAATCAGCCCCAGCATTTT.

This clone was found a few times. The chain has TRBV11-3 and TRBJ2-2; 10 bases are a match to TRBD2. With V trimmed by 5 bases and J by 2 bases, 17 bases remained unmatched. The CDR3 sequence is 20 residues long. Germline CDR1 and CDR2: SGHNT and YENEEA. The CDR3 nucleotides are TGTGCCAGCAGCCCTGGGTTTGGTACTAGCGGGAACCTTAACACCGGGGAGCTGTTTTTT. Residues: CASSPGFGTSGNLNTGELFF. Full variable domain (outside the CDR3, taken from reference TRBV11-3 and TRBJ2-2): EAGVVQSPRYKIIEKKQPVAFWCNPISGHNTLYWYLQNLGQGPELLIRYENEEAVDDSQLPKDRFSAERLKGVDSTLKIQPAELGDSAVYLCASSPGFGTSGNLNTGELFFGEGSRLTVL.

V and J are TRBV4-1 and TRBJ2-1; D may be TRBD1 (7 bases). This CDR3 has 19 residues. The germline V and J ends were trimmed by 0 bases and 6 bases, with 24 bases remaining between them. The germline CDR1 and CDR2 sequences are MGHRA and YSYEKL. The CDR3 sequence is CASSQDGGRGRGGLNEQFF. The CDR3 DNA sequence: TGCGCCAGCAGCCAAGATGGGGGGCGCGGCCGAGGGGGCCTCAATGAGCAGTTCTTC.

This clone was seen a few times. The V and J genes are TRBV27 and TRBJ2-5; 10 bases map to TRBD2. This CDR3 has 17 residues. CDR1 is MNHEY and CDR2 is SMNVEV in the germline V gene (reference sequence). Losses at the gene ends were 8 bases for V and 2 bases for J; bases not matched to a gene: 14. The DNA of the CDR3 is TGTGCCAGCTCCCTAAGACGGACTAGCGGAAAGCAAGAGACCCAGTACTTC. Its translation: CASSLRRTSGKQETQYF.

The rearrangement joins TRBV2 to TRBJ2-5; TRBD2 matches 11 bases. The CDR3 has 19 amino acids. Germline values: CDR1 SNHLY, CDR2 FYNNEI. V trimming: 8 bases; J trimming: 4 bases; junction bases outside the gene matches: 21. This chain's CDR3 is CASAWALSGGAQNPETQYF. CDR3 coding DNA: TGTGCCAGCGCGTGGGCTCTTAGCGGGGGGGCCCAGAACCCAGAGACCCAGTACTTC. The full variable domain, rest sourced from reference TRBV2 and TRBJ2-5, is EPEVTQTPSHQVTQMGQEVILRCVPISNHLYFYWYRQILGQKVEFLVSFYNNEISEKSEIFDDQFSVERPDGSNFTLKIRSTKLEDSAMYFCASAWALSGGAQNPETQYFGPGTRLLVL.

The chain links TRBV5-8 to TRBJ2-6; D is unresolved. The germline V and J ends were trimmed by 6 bases and 4 bases, with 8 bases remaining between them. From germline, CDR1 is SGHTS and CDR2 YDEGEE. The CDR3 length is 13 residues. CDR3 coding DNA: TGTGCCAGCACCAATCAGGGGGCCAACGTCCTGACTTTC. Translated, it gives CASTNQGANVLTF.

The chain joins TRBV27 to TRBJ1-3, with D possibly TRBD1 on 6 matching bases. Trimming left V 6 bases short and J 0 bases short, with 15 bases between. Germline-derived CDR1 and CDR2 are MNHEY and SMNVEV (reference sequence). This CDR3 region has 16 residues. The CDR3 DNA is TGTGCCAGCAGCGACGGGACACTAACCTCTGGAAACACCATATATTTT. Its translation: CASSDGTLTSGNTIYF.

This clone was picked up a small number of times. The chain has TRBV7-9 and TRBJ2-2; D gene ambiguous. In germline, CDR1 is SEHNR, CDR2 FQNEAQ (reference sequence). This CDR3 region has 14 residues. V dropped 4 bases and J dropped 5 bases, with 11 bases sitting between them. CDR3 sequence: CASSSQYATGELFF. CDR3 nucleotides: TGTGCCAGCAGCTCCCAATATGCGACCGGGGAGCTGTTTTTT.

The V gene is TRBV7-3, the J gene TRBJ2-1; 7 bases are a match to TRBD2. This CDR3 has 13 residues. Per the germline V gene, CDR1 is SGHTA and CDR2 is FQGTGA. V lost 5 bases, J lost 2 bases, and 0 bases stayed unmatched. The CDR3 region has the DNA TGTGCCAGCAGCAGCGGGACCTACAATGAGCAGTTCTTC. Translated: CASSSGTYNEQFF.

This clone was found once. The rearrangement links TRBV7-2 to TRBJ2-7; 7 bases agree with TRBD2. V gave up 3 bases and J gave up 1 base; unmatched junction bases: 3. Germline V gene data show CDR1 as SGHTA and CDR2 as FQGNSA. The CDR3 spans 14 residues. For the CDR3, the DNA is TGTGCCAGCAGCTTCCGGGACTATTCCTACGAGCAGTACTTC. Its translation is CASSFRDYSYEQYF.

The chain uses TRBV7-9 and TRBJ2-5, with TRBD2 as a possible D gene (6 bases). The DNA end is more similar to TRBJ2-7, so the J call may be wrong. The germline V gene has CDR1 SEHNR and CDR2 FQNEAQ (reference sequence). This CDR3 comprises 13 residues. The CDR3 bases are TGTGCCAGCAGCTCCAGTCGGGGGAACGAGCAGTACTTC. Encoded protein: CASSSSRGNEQYF.

The J gene is TRBJ2-1, the V gene TRBV19; 9 nucleotides line up with TRBD2. The CDR3 sequence is 16 residues long. Germline loops: CDR1 LNHDA, CDR2 SQIVND (reference sequence). Trimming cost V 7 bases and J 6 bases; bases outside gene matches: 13. DNA for the CDR3: TGTGCCAGTACCGAAATAGCGGGAGCCTCCGGCAATGAGCAGTTCTTC. Its translation is CASTEIAGASGNEQFF.

This chain connects TRBV27 to TRBJ2-5, with D tentatively TRBD1 (5 bases). This CDR3 is 14 amino acids long. CDR1 is MNHEY, CDR2 SMNVEV, per germline (reference sequence). V was pared by 7 bases and J by 11 bases, with 23 bases between. CDR3 DNA sequence: TGTGCCAGCACCACAGGCACTTCGATAGGAGAGCAGTACTTC. It codes for CASTTGTSIGEQYF.

The genes are TRBV5-6 and TRBJ1-6; D remains ambiguous. Trimming removed 2 bases from V and 2 bases from J, with 11 bases in between. The CDR3 contains 16 residues. In germline, CDR1 is SGHDT, CDR2 YYEEEE. The CDR3: CASSFQSRTYNSPLHF. The CDR3 DNA reads as TGTGCCAGCAGCTTTCAGTCTAGGACCTATAATTCACCCCTCCACTTT. The full variable domain, its missing parts supplied by reference TRBV5-6 and TRBJ1-6, is DAGVTQSPTHLIKTRGQQVTLRCSPKSGHDTVSWYQQALGQGPQFIFQYYEEEERQRGNFPDRFSGHQFPNYSSELNVNALLLGDSALYLCASSFQSRTYNSPLHFGNGTRLTVT.

The table lists this clone with a count of one. The CDR3 here is CASSPQGQQNTEAFF. CDR3 DNA: TGTGCCAGCTCACCACAAGGACAGCAGAACACTGAAGCTTTCTTT. The chain links TRBV18 to TRBJ1-1; D might be TRBD1 (6 bases). Trimming removed 1 base from V and 1 base from J, with 10 bases in between. CDR1 KGHSH and CDR2 LQKENI come from the germline V gene. The CDR3 is 15 residues long.

This clone was seen only once. V gene TRBV5-1 combines with J gene TRBJ2-7, with 8 bases that match TRBD1. Germline CDR1 reads SGHRS; CDR2 reads YFSETQ. The CDR3 has 12 amino acids. The ends lost 5 bases at V and 6 bases at J; junction bases unmatched: 4. The CDR3 coding sequence is TGCGCCAGCAGGCAGGGGGCCCGCGAGCAGTACTTC. Protein: CASRQGAREQYF.